This T cell receptor (beta chain) was captured in a study of regulatory T cells in long-lasting Graves disease. Turning to the study itself: Over 5 years on antithyroid drugs plus positive TSH receptor antibodies marked Graves' disease as persistent.

Trimming took 0 bases from V and 3 from J, leaving 12 bases between them. The CDR3 has 15 amino acids. CDR1 and CDR2 from the germline V gene are SQVTM and ANQGSEA. This clonotype has just a few counts. The time point was: persistent/refractory GD, antithyroid drugs over 5 years with positive TRAb. The authors made the TCR library using RNA they extracted from PBMCs. Building the TCR beta libraries relied on iRepertoire HTBI primers, and CDR3 regions underwent Arm-PCR. Per the original data handling: Analysis of the samples identified 50 to 75 TRBV and about 14 TRBJ segments. TCRdb reprocessed the multiplex PCR reads via MiXCR and lists one record per CDR3 protein. The V and J calls and clone size come from TCRdb's table, not from the authors' own analysis. The sample has some 330,000 distinct CDR3 sequences, roughly 23% seen once.

This TCR came from a woman aged 40 to 49 with Graves disease. The specimen comprised peripheral blood mononuclear cells (PBMCs), sampled when the disease was refractory, from a patient treated with antithyroid drugs. The chain is built from TRBV29-1 and TRBJ2-1; either TRBD1 or TRBD2 may supply D (6 bases each). The CDR3 loop reads CSVEDSRGGYNEQFF. Written as DNA, the CDR3 is TGCAGCGTTGAAGATTCCAGGGGAGGCTACAATGAGCAGTTCTTC.